This entry is about one TCR beta chain. This CDR3 has 13 residues. Germline V lookup: CDR1 SGHDT, CDR2 YYEEEE. With V trimmed by 0 bases and J by 8 bases, 2 bases remained unmatched. This entry belongs to a study of blood T cell repertoires in COVID-19. Across the study: PBMCs, B-cell-depleted T cells, or T cells were the source of the cDNA or gDNA that made up the material.

In the original workflow: Reference gene primer amplification in the assay estimated nucleated cell counts. This table comes from immunoSEQ multiplex PCR, and its TCRdb copy is limited to in-frame clones, with some not included. V, J and clone size are taken as reported in that table, and D and trimming were inferred from the DNA itself. This sample yields roughly 300,000 clones, of which more than 85% are seen a single time; around 18% belongs to the top ten. Cohorts were based on clinical histories the participants reported. Either two negative PCRs, clearance, or symptom resolution qualified Cohort 3 donors as recovered.

The V and J genes are TRBV5-6 and TRBJ2-3, with 8 positions matching TRBD2. The specimen sequenced was PBMCs or T cells enriched from blood (not recorded which). The clonotype was recovered from a woman aged 25 to 39 who had recovered from COVID-19. CDR3 DNA: TGTGCCAGCAGCTTGGGTCGGGAGGGTACGCAGTATTTT. It translates to CASSLGREGTQYF.